This TCR beta chain originates from a study of T-cell reconstitution after alpha-beta-depleted transplantation in children. The V end was cut by 3 bases, the J end by 0 bases, with 12 bases between. Per germline, CDR1 SGDLS and CDR2 YYNGEE. This CDR3 is 15 amino acids long. Unique molecular identifiers were used in preparing the TCRbeta library. TCRdb re-derived calls from the PCR reads in MiXCR, one entry per CDR3 protein. This table has 350,000 to 400,000 distinct CDR3 sequences, 13% appearing once. This chain links TRBV9 with TRBJ1-1; perhaps TRBD1 as D (5 bases). The origin of this receptor is a human donor who donated a stem cell graft to a child with Fanconi anemia. Sequences were derived from PBMCs, sampled from the stem cell graft. For the CDR3, the DNA is TGTGCCAGCAGCGACTTCGGGACGGTGAACACTGAAGCTTTCTTT. Residues: CASSDFGTVNTEAFF.